These 29 T cell receptor beta chains originate from one sample sequenced in a study of T-cell memory formation after mild COVID-19 (dated by TCRdb to 2020 to 2023). The library was prepared using 5' RACE. Sequenced on an Illumina NovaSeq 6000. TCRdb reran the public reads through fastp at Q25 and MiXCR, keeping productive beta chains. Here each entry gathers all rows of one CDR3 protein and keeps the most common genes and DNA. The sample has 170,000 or so distinct CDR3 sequences on record, roughly 31% of them singletons. Of the sample, more than 10% falls within the top ten clones. Input material: PBMCs or a T cell subset sorted from them (not recorded which). Every receptor here comes from an adult woman who had mild COVID-19 (a few samples of this study predate the infection). The sample titles of this study are shuffled in the database, so cell type and time point are left out; the donor was told from shared clones.

This chain links TRBV7-9 with TRBJ2-7; D is perhaps TRBD2 (5 bases). Germline V CDR1 and CDR2: SEHNR, FQNEAQ (reference sequence). V lost 0 bases to trimming and J lost 2 bases, with 11 bases between them. This CDR3 contains 15 residues. CDR3 sequence: CASSLALGVAYEQYF. CDR3 in DNA: TGTGCCAGCAGCTTAGCCCTCGGGGTCGCCTACGAGCAGTACTTC.

The chain joins TRBV9 to TRBJ2-7, with D unclear. With 0 bases removed from V and 5 bases from J, the gap between germline ends came to 12 bases. CDR1 is SGDLS, CDR2 YYNGEE, per germline. The CDR3 has 14 amino acids. DNA for the CDR3: TGTGCCAGCAGCGTAGCTTCGGGTTCCGACGAGCAGTACTTC. It codes for CASSVASGSDEQYF.

This chain links TRBV30 with TRBJ2-5; perhaps TRBD2 as D (5 bases). Germline values: CDR1 GTSNPN, CDR2 SVGIG (reference sequence). CDR3 length equals 14 residues. The germline V and J ends were trimmed by 1 base and 8 bases, with 17 bases remaining between them. The CDR3: CAWSAPEGYDTQYF. The CDR3 nucleotides read TGTGCCTGGAGTGCTCCAGAGGGTTATGATACCCAGTACTTC.

This clonotype came up a few times. The J gene is TRBJ1-1, the V gene TRBV4-1, with D possibly TRBD1 on 6 matching bases. V was trimmed by 3 bases and J by 0 bases, leaving 11 bases between them. The CDR3 consists of 15 residues. Germline CDR1 is MGHRA and CDR2 is YSYEKL. DNA for the CDR3: TGCGCCAGCAGCCAGGGGGGACAAATGAACACTGAAGCTTTCTTT. Its protein product is CASSQGGQMNTEAFF.

This clonotype occurred a few times. The chain employs TRBV5-4 and TRBJ2-1, with 7 bases aligning to TRBD2. The germline CDR1 and CDR2 sequences are SGHNT and YYREEE (reference sequence). The trim removed 2 bases at V and 5 bases at J, leaving 1 base unmatched. The length of the CDR3 is 13 residues. The CDR3 loop reads CASSLLAHNEQFF. CDR3 sequence (DNA): TGTGCCAGCAGCTTACTAGCGCACAATGAGCAGTTCTTC.

V and J are TRBV5-1 and TRBJ2-7; D tentatively fits TRBD1 or TRBD2 (5 bases each). V was cut by 5 bases and J by 3 bases, with 21 bases left in between. This CDR3 comprises 16 residues. The germline V gene encodes CDR1 SGHRS and CDR2 YFSETQ. The CDR3 loop is CASSQNRDPGLYEQYF. The CDR3 bases are TGCGCCAGCAGTCAAAACCGGGACCCAGGCCTCTACGAGCAGTACTTC.

The gene calls are TRBV7-9 and TRBJ2-5, with TRBD1 identical over 9 bases. There are 16 residues in the CDR3. The junction had 9 bases not matched to a gene; V was cut back by 5 bases and J by 2 bases. The germline V gene encodes CDR1 SEHNR and CDR2 FQNEAQ (reference sequence). The CDR3 sequence is CASSSDRGRIQETQYF. CDR3 in DNA: TGTGCCAGCAGCAGCGACAGGGGGAGAATACAAGAGACCCAGTACTTC. Filled out from reference TRBV7-9 and TRBJ2-5, the complete variable domain reads DTGVSQNPRHKITKRGQNVTFRCDPISEHNRLYWYRQTLGQGPEFLTYFQNEAQLEKSRLLSDRFSAERPKGSFSTLEIQRTEQGDSAMYLCASSSDRGRIQETQYFGPGTRLLVL.

V is TRBV7-3 and J is TRBJ2-3; no firm D call. Trimming removed 1 base from V and 5 bases from J, with 16 bases in between. The CDR3 has 16 residues. Germline CDR1 and CDR2: SGHTA and FQGTGA. CDR3 amino acids: CASSLNPGSKEDTQYF. The CDR3 bases are TGTGCCAGCAGCTTAAATCCGGGCTCCAAGGAAGATACGCAGTATTTT.

There are a few counts of this clonotype. V and J are TRBV12-3 or TRBV12-4 and TRBJ1-1; no firm D call. Trimming left V 7 bases short and J 9 bases short, with 12 bases between. The CDR3 contains 11 residues. This CDR3 is CASTRAEKAFF. The CDR3 DNA reads TGTGCCAGCACTAGGGCAGAGAAAGCTTTCTTT.

This clonotype has just a few counts. The chain couples TRBV3-1 to TRBJ2-2; no clear D. Germline CDR1 reads LGHDT; CDR2 reads YNNKEL (reference sequence). This CDR3 region has 15 residues. V lost 1 base, J lost 1 base, and 7 bases lay in between. The CDR3 reads CASSQGGRNTGELFF. The CDR3 DNA reads TGTGCCAGCAGCCAAGGAGGTCGGAACACCGGGGAGCTGTTTTTT.

This clonotype was seen more than once but under ten times. This chain connects TRBV6-2 or TRBV6-3 to TRBJ2-7; TRBD2 matches 12 bases. The V and J ends lost 4 bases and 6 bases, in that order; junction bases with no gene match: 4. CDR1 is MNHEY and CDR2 is SVGEGT in the germline V gene. This CDR3 is 14 amino acids long. CDR3 nucleotide sequence: TGTGCCAGCAGTTCAGGACTAGCGGGAAGCGAGCAGTACTTC. Translating gives CASSSGLAGSEQYF.

The chain recombines TRBV4-1 with TRBJ1-5; TRBD1 agrees at 7 bases. Germline V gene lookup returns CDR1 MGHRA and CDR2 YSYEKL. The CDR3 runs to 15 residues. The ends lost 2 bases at V and 2 bases at J; junction bases unmatched: 3. The CDR3: CASSQQGVGNQPQHF. CDR3 sequence (DNA): TGCGCCAGCAGCCAACAGGGGGTCGGCAATCAGCCCCAGCATTTT.

This clonotype turned up a few times. The chain uses TRBV20-1 and TRBJ1-1; 10 bases line up with TRBD1. The CDR3 is 16 residues long. The germline CDR1 and CDR2 sequences are DFQATT and SNEGSKA (reference sequence). Trimming removed 3 bases from V and 1 base from J; junction bases left unmatched: 8. In DNA, the CDR3 is TGCAGTGCTAGTGGGGGACAGGGGTCTGAGAACACTGAAGCTTTCTTT. Translating it yields CSASGGQGSENTEAFF.

The chain uses TRBV6-5 and TRBJ2-7, with TRBD2 matching over 7 bases. J gave up 2 bases and V 8 bases, and 6 bases lay outside the gene matches. The length of the CDR3 is 13 residues. Looked up from germline, CDR1 is MNHEY and CDR2 is SVGAGI. CDR3 in amino acids: CASGWEGAYEQYF. CDR3 DNA: TGTGCCAGCGGCTGGGAGGGCGCCTACGAGCAGTACTTC.

In the case of this clonotype: A read error may be the cause here, since a much bigger clone is one base away. V usage is TRBV3-1 and J usage is TRBJ2-3, with D uncertain. Per germline, CDR1 LGHDT and CDR2 YNNKEL (reference sequence). The CDR3 is made up of 13 amino acids. Trimming shortened V by 4 bases and J by 0 bases, and 5 bases separated the two germline ends. The DNA of the CDR3 is TGTGCCAGCAGCCGAACTAGCACAGATACGCAGTATTTT. As protein: CASSRTSTDTQYF.

The rearrangement links TRBV7-9 to TRBJ2-1; 9 nucleotides match TRBD2. Germline assignment: CDR1 SEHNR and CDR2 FQNEAQ (reference sequence). The CDR3 has 19 amino acids. J gave up 0 bases and V 5 bases, and 14 bases lay outside the gene matches. The CDR3 region has the DNA TGTGCCAGCAGCCCTTTCGGTAGCGGGAGAGGTCGCTCCTACAATGAGCAGTTCTTC. Its protein product is CASSPFGSGRGRSYNEQFF.

The V call is TRBV14, the J call TRBJ2-3; D perhaps matches TRBD2 (5 bases). V was clipped by 1 base and J by 2 bases, with 10 bases between them. The CDR3 length is 15 residues. CDR1 is SGHDN, CDR2 FVKESK, per germline. The CDR3 is CASSQGPGDTDTQYF. Written as DNA, the CDR3 is TGTGCCAGCAGCCAAGGTCCCGGGGACACAGATACGCAGTATTTT.

This clonotype was counted only a few times. The chain carries TRBV11-3 and TRBJ2-5, with D perhaps assigned TRBD1 or TRBD2 (5 bases each). The CDR3 sequence is 16 residues long. Germline V lookup: CDR1 SGHNT, CDR2 YENEEA. V lost 1 base to trimming and J lost 0 bases, with 12 bases between them. CDR3 sequence (DNA): TGTGCCAGCAGCTTAGGTGCAGGGACGAACCAAGAGACCCAGTACTTC. It translates to CASSLGAGTNQETQYF.

This clonotype showed up just once. CDR3 residues: CASSYLDRGYGYTF. DNA of the CDR3: TGTGCCAGCAGTTACCTGGACAGGGGCTATGGCTACACCTTC. The V gene is TRBV6-2 or TRBV6-3, the J gene TRBJ1-2; TRBD1 matches at 9 bases. This CDR3 is built from 14 residues. CDR1 and CDR2 from the germline V gene are MNHEY and SVGEGT. J was trimmed by 4 bases and V by 2 bases; bases with no gene match: 2.

This chain connects TRBV2 to TRBJ2-5; tentative D call: TRBD2 (7 bases). This CDR3 comprises 14 residues. V dropped 6 bases and J dropped 4 bases, with 15 bases sitting between them. Germline CDR1 and CDR2: SNHLY and FYNNEI. CDR3 coding DNA: TGTGCCAGCAGGTTGGGGGGGCCCCGAGAGACCCAGTACTTC. Its protein product is CASRLGGPRETQYF.

The chain employs TRBV3-1 and TRBJ2-1, with 7 bases matching TRBD2. The junction had 6 bases not matched to a gene; V was cut back by 0 bases and J by 1 base. CDR1 LGHDT and CDR2 YNNKEL come from the germline V gene (reference sequence). The CDR3 consists of 17 residues. In nucleotides, the CDR3 is TGTGCCAGCAGCCAAGAAGGGAGGGGCGCGTCCTACAATGAGCAGTTCTTC. This gives the protein CASSQEGRGASYNEQFF.

There are a few counts of this clonotype. The chain has TRBV5-1 and TRBJ2-7; 10 bases are a match to TRBD1. In germline, CDR1 is SGHRS, CDR2 YFSETQ. The CDR3 consists of 17 residues. The trim removed 4 bases at V and 2 bases at J, leaving 12 bases unmatched. CDR3 bases: TGCGCCAGCAGCCCCGCAGGGACCGGGACAGGGGCCTACGAGCAGTACTTC. The encoded protein is CASSPAGTGTGAYEQYF.

This rearrangement joins TRBV11-3 to TRBJ2-1; 11 positions agree with TRBD2. The CDR3 extends over 15 amino acids. After removal of 0 bases from V and 8 bases from J, the junction contained 3 bases not matched to a gene. Germline CDR1 is SGHNT and CDR2 is YENEEA. CDR3 in amino acids: CASSLETTSGDEQFF. CDR3 in DNA: TGTGCCAGCAGCTTAGAGACGACTAGCGGGGATGAGCAGTTCTTC.

This clonotype was detected only a few times. The CDR3 loop reads CASRQGGTDTQYF. The CDR3 DNA reads as TGTGCCAGCCGACAGGGAGGGACAGATACGCAGTATTTT. This chain joins TRBV28 and TRBJ2-3; D is tentatively TRBD1 or TRBD2 (7 bases each). Trimming removed 8 bases from V and 3 bases from J, with 12 bases in between. Germline V gene data show CDR1 as MDHEN and CDR2 as SYDVKM. The CDR3 consists of 13 residues.

In its sample, this clonotype was seen a few times. The V call is TRBV5-5, the J call TRBJ2-1, with D uncertain. CDR1 and CDR2 from the germline V gene are SGHKS and YYEKEE (reference sequence). V shed 4 bases and J shed 3 bases, with 14 bases lying between them. This CDR3 has 15 residues. This CDR3 is CASSQNSGFYNEQFF. The CDR3 region has the DNA TGTGCCAGCAGCCAAAACTCCGGGTTCTACAATGAGCAGTTCTTC. The complete variable domain, with remaining parts taken from reference TRBV5-5 and TRBJ2-1, reads DAGVTQSPTHLIKTRGQQVTLRCSPISGHKSVSWYQQVLGQGPQFIFQYYEKEERGRGNFPDRFSARQFPNYSSELNVNALLLGDSALYLCASSQNSGFYNEQFFGPGTRLTVL.

The chain has TRBV9 and TRBJ1-4, with D unclear. CDR3 length equals 15 residues. Between the trimmed V and J ends, which lost 0 bases and 6 bases, there was a span of 12 bases. CDR1 and CDR2 (germline): SGDLS, YYNGEE. CDR3 in DNA: TGTGCCAGCAGCGTAGACGGGCGATCCCATGAAAAACTGTTTTTT. Its protein product is CASSVDGRSHEKLFF.

Details on this clonotype: One end of the junction fails to match germline, which may point to a read error. This chain links TRBV5-1 with TRBJ2-2; tentatively, D is TRBD1 or TRBD2 (5 bases each). CDR3 length: 13 residues. Germline CDR1 SGHRS, CDR2 YFSETQ. Written as DNA, the CDR3 is TGCGCCAGCAGCGAGGGGAGCACCGGGGAGCTGATTTTT. Its protein product is CASSEGSTGELIF.

V usage is TRBV7-9 and J usage is TRBJ1-2; 9 positions match TRBD1. This CDR3 contains 16 residues. Germline CDR1 and CDR2: SEHNR and FQNEAQ (reference sequence). The V gene end was trimmed by 5 bases and the J gene end by 0 bases; junction bases not matched to a gene: 7. In nucleotides, the CDR3 is TGTGCCAGCAGCCCAGGACAGGGGCGAGCTAACTATGGCTACACCTTC. Protein: CASSPGQGRANYGYTF.

This clonotype was seen a few times. V gene TRBV4-3 combines with J gene TRBJ2-5, with a possible D match to TRBD1 (6 bases). The CDR3 is 15 amino acids. Germline CDR1 reads LGHNA; CDR2 reads YSLEER. Trimming removed 0 bases from V and 5 bases from J, with 13 bases in between. DNA of the CDR3: TGCGCCAGCAGCCAAGATTTTACAGGGCAGGAGACCCAGTACTTC. The encoded protein is CASSQDFTGQETQYF.